This T cell receptor (beta chain) was sequenced during a study of cytomegalovirus exposure and HLA in healthy donors. This clone came up a few times. The junction does not match germline at one end; this may be a read error. Germline V CDR1 and CDR2: MGHRA, YSYEKL. The CDR3 runs 13 residues. This PCR relied on a set of 60 Vbeta primers and 13 Jbeta primers. The table came from immunoSEQ multiplex PCR; TCRdb's copy has only in-frame clones and leaves some out. The sample consists of 120,000 to 150,000 clones, over 60% of them appearing once. The TCR originated in a woman in her thirties in good health and CMV-seropositive. This chain connects TRBV4-1 to TRBJ1-4, with unresolved D. Sequencing used PBMCs. The DNA for the CDR3 is TGCGCCAGCAGCCTTCACTACACGGGAAGCCAGATTTTT. It yields the protein CASSLHYTGSQIF.